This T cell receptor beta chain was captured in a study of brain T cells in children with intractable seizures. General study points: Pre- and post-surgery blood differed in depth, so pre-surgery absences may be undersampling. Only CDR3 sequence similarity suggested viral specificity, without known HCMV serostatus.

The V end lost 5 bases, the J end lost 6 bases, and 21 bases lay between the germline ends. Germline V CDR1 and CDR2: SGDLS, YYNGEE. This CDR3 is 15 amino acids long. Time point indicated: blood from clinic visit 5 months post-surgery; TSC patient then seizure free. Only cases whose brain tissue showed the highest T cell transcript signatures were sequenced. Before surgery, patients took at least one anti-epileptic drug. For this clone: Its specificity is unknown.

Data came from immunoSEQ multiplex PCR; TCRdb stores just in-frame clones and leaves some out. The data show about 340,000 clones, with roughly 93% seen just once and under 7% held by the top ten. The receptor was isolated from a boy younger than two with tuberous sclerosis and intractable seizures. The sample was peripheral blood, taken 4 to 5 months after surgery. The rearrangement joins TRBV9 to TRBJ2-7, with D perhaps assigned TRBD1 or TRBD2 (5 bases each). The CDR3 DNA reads TGTGCCAGCAGAAGACCTCGAAGACGGGACCGCGAGCAGTACTTC. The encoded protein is CASRRPRRRDREQYF.